Listed here are 30 T cell receptor beta chains from one sample, sequenced in a study of T cells in Graves' hyperthyroidism and ophthalmopathy. TCR beta CDR3 sequences were amplified from RNA transcripts. The HTBI set primed first-round TCR CDR3 RT-PCR. MiXCR was run by TCRdb on the multiplex PCR reads, yielding one entry per CDR3 protein. Among roughly 49,000 distinct CDR3 sequences listed, less than 65% were seen once. Material for sequencing was peripheral blood or thyroid tissue (not recorded which). Every receptor here comes from a man in his late teens or twenties with Graves' hyperthyroidism.

This clonotype was detected ten times or more. Here the CDR3 DNA reads TGCGCCAGCAGCCAAGGGGCGTATTTTTCAGGGAACACCGGGGAGCTGTTTTTT. Residues: CASSQGAYFSGNTGELFF. The gene calls are TRBV4-3 and TRBJ2-2; D unresolved. Germline V CDR1 and CDR2: LGHNA, YSLEER. This CDR3 is built from 18 residues. Deletions cut 1 base from V and 1 base from J, with 16 bases between.

J is TRBJ2-5 and V is TRBV7-9; the match to TRBD2 covers 13 bases. CDR1 is SEHNR and CDR2 is FQNEAQ in the germline V gene (reference sequence). The length of the CDR3 is 15 residues. V shed 5 bases, J shed 3 bases, and the junction held 3 bases outside the gene matches. In DNA form, the CDR3 reads TGTGCCAGCAGCACTAGCGGGAGGGGCGAAGAGACCCAGTACTTC. Protein sequence: CASSTSGRGEETQYF.

The V gene is TRBV10-3, the J gene TRBJ1-3; 8 bases are shared with TRBD1. V was pared by 6 bases and J by 0 bases, with 1 base of the junction left unmatched. The CDR3 length is 14 residues. CDR1 is ENHRY, CDR2 SYGVKD, per germline. The CDR3, as DNA: TGTGCCATCAGGGGACAGGACTCTGGAAACACCATATATTTT. It yields the protein CAIRGQDSGNTIYF.

Ten or more counts support this clonotype. The chain recombines TRBV29-1 with TRBJ1-1; possibly TRBD1 for D (5 bases). V lost 4 bases, J lost 5 bases, and 14 bases lay in between. Germline CDR1 and CDR2: SQVTM and ANQGSEA. CDR3 size: 13 residues. DNA of the CDR3: TGCAGCGTTGTTGGTCGGGACTGGACTGAAGCTTTCTTT. Protein: CSVVGRDWTEAFF.

Notes on this clonotype: A read error may produce the germline difference seen at one junction end. The chain employs TRBV7-2 and TRBJ2-6; no firm D call. The CDR3 runs to 12 residues. The germline CDR1 and CDR2 sequences are SGHTA and FQGNSA. The CDR3 DNA reads TGTGCCAGCAGCTTAGGCTGGAACACTGAAGCTTTC. It is translated as CASSLGWNTEAF.

The chain employs TRBV7-2 and TRBJ2-5; D tentatively fits TRBD1 or TRBD2 (5 bases each). Trimming stripped 7 bases from V and 4 bases from J, with 13 bases between. The CDR3 is made up of 13 amino acids. Germline-derived CDR1 and CDR2 are SGHTA and FQGNSA. The CDR3 protein is CASTDPGGETQYF. The DNA of the CDR3 is TGTGCCAGCACTGATCCTGGGGGAGAGACCCAGTACTTC.

This clonotype showed up just once. This chain connects TRBV24-1 to TRBJ2-7, with a possible D match to TRBD1 (6 bases). This CDR3 is 14 amino acids long. Germline CDR1 KGHDR, CDR2 SFDVKD. Trimming left V 4 bases short and J 5 bases short, with 14 bases between. The CDR3 sequence is CATSDTLTGNEQYF. The CDR3 DNA reads as TGTGCCACCAGTGACACGCTAACAGGGAACGAGCAGTACTTC.

This clonotype was counted ten times or more. The V gene is TRBV7-9, the J gene TRBJ2-3, with 11 bases matching TRBD2. Germline loops: CDR1 SEHNR, CDR2 FQNEAQ (reference sequence). After removal of 8 bases from V and 2 bases from J, the junction contained 9 bases not matched to a gene. This CDR3 is built from 16 residues. The CDR3 DNA follows: TGTGCCAGCGACCCCGGGACTAGCGGACACACAGATACGCAGTATTTT. This gives the protein CASDPGTSGHTDTQYF.

This clonotype was seen only a few times. The chain carries TRBV19 and TRBJ1-5; 8 bases align to TRBD1. The V gene's germline CDR1 is LNHDA and CDR2 SQIVND (reference sequence). The trim removed 5 bases at V and 6 bases at J, leaving 9 bases unmatched. This CDR3 spans 15 amino acids. CDR3 sequence (DNA): TGTGCCAGTAGTCTTCGACAGGGGCCGGGTCAGCCCCAGCATTTT. Protein product: CASSLRQGPGQPQHF.

The V gene is TRBV24-1, the J gene TRBJ2-2; D call uncertain. The length of the CDR3 is 12 residues. V lost 5 bases and J 7 bases, leaving 7 bases between the germline ends. Germline V gene sequence: CDR1 KGHDR, CDR2 SFDVKD. The CDR3 coding sequence is TGTGCCACCAGTGGGGATAGCGGGGAGCTGTTTTTT. It translates to CATSGDSGELFF.

The rearrangement links TRBV20-1 to TRBJ2-5; the D gene is possibly TRBD1 (5 bases). Between the trimmed V and J ends, which lost 7 bases and 2 bases, there was a span of 11 bases. The CDR3 loop spans 12 amino acids. Germline loops: CDR1 DFQATT, CDR2 SNEGSKA (reference sequence). The CDR3 here is CSEWGEQETQYF. CDR3 DNA: TGCAGTGAATGGGGCGAACAAGAGACCCAGTACTTC.

This clonotype came up many times. The J gene is TRBJ2-3, the V gene TRBV20-1; the match to TRBD2 covers 10 bases. This CDR3 has 15 residues. CDR1 is DFQATT, CDR2 SNEGSKA, per germline (reference sequence). V was pared by 0 bases and J by 4 bases, with 4 bases of the junction left unmatched. The DNA for the CDR3 is TGCAGTGCTAGAGATAGCGGGAGGAACGCAGATACGCAGTATTTT. It yields the protein CSARDSGRNADTQYF.

The genes are TRBV5-4 and TRBJ1-5; D is unclear. CDR3 length equals 10 residues. V was cut by 2 bases and J by 6 bases, with 0 bases left in between. Germline CDR1 reads SGHNT; CDR2 reads YYREEE (reference sequence). The CDR3 sequence: CASSFQPQHF. The CDR3 DNA sequence: TGTGCCAGCAGCTTTCAGCCCCAGCATTTT.

The V gene is TRBV29-1, the J gene TRBJ2-7, with D perhaps matching TRBD1 (6 bases). The CDR3 is 14 residues long. The V gene's germline CDR1 is SQVTM and CDR2 ANQGSEA. Trimming cost V 0 bases and J 5 bases, with 14 bases left between them. This CDR3 is CSVEEPQGRNEQYF. CDR3 nucleotides: TGCAGCGTTGAAGAGCCACAGGGTAGGAACGAGCAGTACTTC.

The genes are TRBV12-3 or TRBV12-4 and TRBJ2-2; D gene unclear. Trimming removed 5 bases at V and 8 bases at J, with 3 bases between. The CDR3 is 10 residues long. CDR3 protein: CASSAGELFF. The DNA for the CDR3 is TGTGCCAGCAGTGCTGGGGAGCTGTTTTTT.

The chain has TRBV29-1 and TRBJ2-7, with D possibly TRBD1 on 5 matching bases. With 4 bases removed from V and 5 bases from J, the gap between germline ends came to 9 bases. CDR1 and CDR2 from the germline V gene are SQVTM and ANQGSEA. The length of the CDR3 is 11 residues. CDR3 residues: CSVGQINEQYF. CDR3 nucleotides: TGCAGCGTTGGACAGATCAACGAGCAGTACTTC.

The table lists this clonotype with a count of one. The rearrangement uses TRBV2 and TRBJ1-4; D ambiguous. This CDR3 contains 14 residues. Germline V gene sequence: CDR1 SNHLY, CDR2 FYNNEI. V lost 8 bases, J lost 6 bases, and 16 bases lay in between. CDR3 DNA: TGTGCCAGCGCCGTGACGGTAGTCGATGAAAAACTGTTTTTT. Translated, it gives CASAVTVVDEKLFF.

The chain links TRBV7-2 to TRBJ2-2, with TRBD2 matching over 10 bases. This CDR3 spans 16 amino acids. Per the germline V gene, CDR1 is SGHTA and CDR2 is FQGNSA. The ends lost 6 bases at V and 6 bases at J; junction bases unmatched: 10. CDR3 region: CASRVPGLASSGELFF. In nucleotides, the CDR3 is TGTGCCAGCAGAGTGCCGGGACTAGCGAGTTCCGGGGAGCTGTTTTTT. Variable domain in full (rest from reference TRBV7-2 and TRBJ2-2): GAGVSQSPSNKVTEKGKDVELRCDPISGHTALYWYRQSLGQGLEFLIYFQGNSAPDKSGLPSDRFSAERTGGSVSTLTIQRTQQEDSAVYLCASRVPGLASSGELFFGEGSRLTVL.

The chain has TRBV6-4 and TRBJ1-6, with no clear D. CDR1 and CDR2 (germline): MRHNA, SNTAGT. Trimming took off 0 bases at V and 11 bases at J, with 11 bases between the two ends. The CDR3 extends over 14 amino acids. The CDR3 reads CASSDSLHRTPLHF. In nucleotides, the CDR3 is TGTGCCAGCAGTGACTCCCTCCACCGTACACCCCTCCACTTT.

Comments on this clonotype: Without the conserved terminal phenylalanine or tryptophan, this CDR3 likely stems from a read error. The chain has TRBV24-1 and TRBJ1-2; D is possibly TRBD1 (5 bases). Germline V CDR1 and CDR2: KGHDR, SFDVKD. The CDR3 is made up of 13 amino acids. Between the trimmed V and J ends, which lost 9 bases and 2 bases, there was a span of 12 bases. DNA for the CDR3: TGTGCCACCCAAGGGGACGGGAACTATGGCTACACCTTA. It codes for CATQGDGNYGYTL.

This CDR3 reads CASSLTSGRETQYF. CDR3 nucleotides: TGTGCCAGCAGTCTAACTAGCGGGAGGGAGACCCAGTACTTC. This chain links TRBV2 with TRBJ2-5; 12 bases line up with TRBD2. V lost 5 bases and J lost 5; bases outside the gene matches: 3. Germline loops: CDR1 SNHLY, CDR2 FYNNEI. This CDR3 region has 14 residues. The full variable domain, in which reference TRBV2 and TRBJ2-5 provide the parts outside the CDR3, is EPEVTQTPSHQVTQMGQEVILRCVPISNHLYFYWYRQILGQKVEFLVSFYNNEISEKSEIFDDQFSVERPDGSNFTLKIRSTKLEDSAMYFCASSLTSGRETQYFGPGTRLLVL.

Concerning this clonotype: The junction departs from germline at one end; a sequencing error may be responsible. The chain joins TRBV12-3 or TRBV12-4 to TRBJ1-2, with TRBD1 matching over 9 bases. The length of the CDR3 is 14 residues. CDR3 DNA: TGTGTCAGCAGTGAGACAGGGGGGATCTATGGCTACACCTTC. It is translated as CVSSETGGIYGYTF.

This clonotype was detected ten times or more. The chain uses TRBV10-2 and TRBJ1-5; D possibly corresponds to TRBD1 (6 bases). The V end lost 4 bases, the J end lost 2 bases, and 15 bases lay between the germline ends. The germline CDR1 and CDR2 sequences are WSHSY and SAAADI. The CDR3 length is 16 residues. The CDR3 nucleotides are TGCGCCAGCAGTGGTTTGGGGGCAGGGGGCAATCAGCCCCAGCATTTT. Protein sequence: CASSGLGAGGNQPQHF.

The table lists this clonotype with a few counts. The CDR3 loop reads CAIRTAGYNEQFF. The CDR3 DNA reads TGTGCCATCAGGACTGCGGGCTACAATGAGCAGTTCTTC. This chain uses TRBV10-3 with TRBJ2-1; TRBD2 might be the D (5 bases). V lost 6 bases, J lost 3 bases, and 9 bases lay in between. Germline assignment: CDR1 ENHRY and CDR2 SYGVKD. This CDR3 comprises 13 residues.

At least ten counts were recorded for this clonotype. The chain has TRBV7-8 and TRBJ1-4; D perhaps matches TRBD1 (6 bases). From germline, CDR1 is SGHVS and CDR2 FQNEAQ. The CDR3 is 16 residues long. Trimming took 5 bases from V and 0 from J, leaving 13 bases between them. CDR3 region: CASSLGQFSTNEKLFF. The CDR3 region has the DNA TGTGCCAGCAGCCTCGGACAGTTTTCAACTAATGAAAAACTGTTTTTT.

In regard to this clonotype: A much larger clone lies one base from this, so it may be a read error. This rearrangement joins TRBV7-6 to TRBJ2-7; TRBD2 is a possible D gene (5 bases). The germline V and J ends were trimmed by 3 bases and 9 bases, with 18 bases remaining between them. Germline CDR1 and CDR2: SGHVS and FNYEAQ. This CDR3 has 14 residues. The CDR3 bases are TGTGCCAGCAGCTTTGACCAGGCAGGAGGAAGGCAGTACTTC. It yields the protein CASSFDQAGGRQYF.

The chain combines TRBV6-1 with TRBJ1-5; D gene unclear. The ends were cut back, 5 bases at V and 0 bases at J, with 26 bases in the middle. The CDR3 extends over 20 amino acids. Germline CDR1 is MNHNS and CDR2 is SASEGT. CDR3 nucleotide sequence: TGTGCCAGCAGTTTTTTACGTTATGGGCGATCGAGGGATAGCAATCAGCCCCAGCATTTT. Its protein is CASSFLRYGRSRDSNQPQHF.

The V call is TRBV2, the J call TRBJ1-6; no definite D call. Deletions cut 6 bases from V and 9 bases from J, with 15 bases between. The CDR3 is 14 amino acids. Germline CDR1 SNHLY, CDR2 FYNNEI. In DNA form, the CDR3 reads TGTGCCAGCAGACCAGGAAACCTGGTTTCACCCCTCCACTTT. This gives the protein CASRPGNLVSPLHF.

This sequence joins TRBV7-9 and TRBJ1-2; D unresolved. The CDR3 consists of 15 residues. Germline V lookup: CDR1 SEHNR, CDR2 FQNEAQ (reference sequence). V was pared by 0 bases and J by 1 base, with 9 bases between. The CDR3: CASSLARQNNYGYTF. The CDR3 nucleotides are TGTGCCAGCAGCTTAGCAAGGCAAAATAACTATGGCTACACCTTC. Complete variable domain (other parts from reference TRBV7-9 and TRBJ1-2): DTGVSQNPRHKITKRGQNVTFRCDPISEHNRLYWYRQTLGQGPEFLTYFQNEAQLEKSRLLSDRFSAERPKGSFSTLEIQRTEQGDSAMYLCASSLARQNNYGYTFGSGTRLTVV.

The table lists this clonotype with many counts. The gene calls are TRBV5-1 and TRBJ2-5; the D is unclear. Trimming took 2 bases from V and 5 from J, leaving 13 bases between them. Germline V gene data show CDR1 as SGHRS and CDR2 as YFSETQ. The CDR3 consists of 14 residues. CDR3 coding DNA: TGCGCCAGCAGCTTATCCCAAATTTGGGAGACCCAGTACTTC. It codes for CASSLSQIWETQYF. The variable domain in full, with the rest retrieved from reference TRBV5-1 and TRBJ2-5, is KAGVTQTPRYLIKTRGQQVTLSCSPISGHRSVSWYQQTPGQGLQFLFEYFSETQRNKGNFPGRFSGRQFSNSRSEMNVSTLELGDSALYLCASSLSQIWETQYFGPGTRLLVL.